This T cell receptor (beta chain) was identified during a study of Graves' ophthalmopathy and Graves' hyperthyroidism. On the study more broadly: Peripheral blood was collected at initial diagnosis, before any treatment.

The V gene's germline CDR1 is SGHDN and CDR2 FVKESK. Trimming removed 2 bases from V and 3 bases from J; junction bases left unmatched: 10. The CDR3 sequence is 17 residues long. About this clonotype: Antigen specificity is unknown.

Investigators amplified TCR beta CDR3 regions from RNA transcripts. HTBI-primed RT-PCR formed the first round, and a multiplex PCR formed the second. TCRdb recomputed calls from the multiplex PCR reads with MiXCR, one row per CDR3 protein. The data contain some 39,000 distinct CDR3 sequences, roughly 50% of them singletons. The study's findings and limits: Blood samples also showed most expanded thyroid clonotypes exceeding 0.001 frequency. For separating ophthalmopathy from stable hyperthyroidism, a 13-signature model gave roughly 90% sensitivity and around 76% specificity.

The rearrangement joins TRBV14 to TRBJ1-2; 9 bases map to TRBD1. The sample taken for sequencing was peripheral blood. The sequence was obtained from an adult woman with stable Graves' hyperthyroidism. CDR3 residues: CASSQLSTTGGDYGYTF. CDR3 coding DNA: TGTGCCAGCAGCCAACTCTCCACTACAGGGGGCGACTATGGCTACACCTTC.